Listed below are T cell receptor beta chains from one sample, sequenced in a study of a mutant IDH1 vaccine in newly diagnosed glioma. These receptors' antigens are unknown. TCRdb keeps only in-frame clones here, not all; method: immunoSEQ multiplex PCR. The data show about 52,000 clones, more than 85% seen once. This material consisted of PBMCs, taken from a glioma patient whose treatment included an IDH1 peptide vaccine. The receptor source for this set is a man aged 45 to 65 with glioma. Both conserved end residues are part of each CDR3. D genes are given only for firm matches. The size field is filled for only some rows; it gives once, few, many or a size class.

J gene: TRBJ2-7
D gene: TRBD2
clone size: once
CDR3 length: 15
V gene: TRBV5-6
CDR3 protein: CASSLLTSPEYEQYF
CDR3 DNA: TGTGCCAGCAGCTTACTGACTAGCCCGGAGTACGAGCAGTACTTC

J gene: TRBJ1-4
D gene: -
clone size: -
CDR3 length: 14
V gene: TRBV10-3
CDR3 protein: CAISAATTNEKLFF
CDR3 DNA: TGTGCCATCAGTGCGGCGACTACAAATGAAAAACTGTTTTTT

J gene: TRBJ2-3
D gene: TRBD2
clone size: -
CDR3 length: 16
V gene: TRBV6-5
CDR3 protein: CASSFLSGASTDTQCF
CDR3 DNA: TGTGCCAGCAGTTTCCTTAGCGGGGCTAGCACAGATACGCAGTGTTTT

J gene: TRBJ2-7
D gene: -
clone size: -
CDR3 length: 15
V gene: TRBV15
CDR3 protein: CATSRRQGFGGGEYF
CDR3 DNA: TGTGCCACCAGCAGGCGTCAGGGGTTTGGTGGGGGGGAGTACTTC

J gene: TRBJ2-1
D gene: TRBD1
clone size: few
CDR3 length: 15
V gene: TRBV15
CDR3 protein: CATSPRDRDVNEQFF
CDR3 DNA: TGTGCCACCAGCCCCAGGGACAGGGACGTCAATGAGCAGTTCTTC

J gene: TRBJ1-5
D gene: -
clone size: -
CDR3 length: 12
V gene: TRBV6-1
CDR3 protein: CASSEPGQPQHF
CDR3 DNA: TGTGCCAGCAGTGAACCGGGTCAGCCCCAGCATTTT

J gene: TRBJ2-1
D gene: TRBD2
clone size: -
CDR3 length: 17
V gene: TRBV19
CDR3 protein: CASSMPLSGPRANEQFF
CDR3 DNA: TGTGCCAGTAGTATGCCCCTTAGCGGGCCAAGGGCGAATGAGCAGTTCTTC

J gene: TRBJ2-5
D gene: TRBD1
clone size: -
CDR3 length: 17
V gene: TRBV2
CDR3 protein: CASSEREGQGGQKTQYF
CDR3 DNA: TGTGCCAGCAGTGAAAGGGAGGGACAGGGGGGTCAGAAGACCCAGTACTTC

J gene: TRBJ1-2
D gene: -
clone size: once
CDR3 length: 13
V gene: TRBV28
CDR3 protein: CASRSTTNYGYTF
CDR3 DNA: TGTGCCAGCAGGTCCACAACAAACTATGGCTACACCTTC

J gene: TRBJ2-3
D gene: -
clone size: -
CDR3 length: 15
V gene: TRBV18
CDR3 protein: CASSPIQGGSDTQYF
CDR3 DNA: TGTGCCAGCTCACCTATACAGGGTGGTTCAGATACGCAGTATTTT

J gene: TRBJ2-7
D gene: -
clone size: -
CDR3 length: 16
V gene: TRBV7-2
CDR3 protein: CASSSRGLMSSYEQYF
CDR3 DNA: TGTGCCAGCAGCTCCAGAGGACTAATGAGCTCCTACGAGCAGTACTTC

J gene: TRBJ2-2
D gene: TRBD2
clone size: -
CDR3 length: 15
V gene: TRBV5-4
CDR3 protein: CASSLGGRRTGELFF
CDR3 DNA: TGTGCCAGCAGCTTGGGCGGGAGACGTACCGGGGAGCTGTTTTTT

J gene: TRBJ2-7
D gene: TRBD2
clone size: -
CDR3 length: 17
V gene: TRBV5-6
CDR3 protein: CASSFWLAGAVSYEQYF
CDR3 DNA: TGTGCCAGCAGCTTTTGGCTAGCGGGAGCCGTCTCCTACGAGCAGTACTTC

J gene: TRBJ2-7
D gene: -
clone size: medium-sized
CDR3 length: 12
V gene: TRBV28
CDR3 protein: CASGKGLYEQYF
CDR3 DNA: TGTGCCAGCGGTAAGGGACTGTACGAGCAGTACTTC

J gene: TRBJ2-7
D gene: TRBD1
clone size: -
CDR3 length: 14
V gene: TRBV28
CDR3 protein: CASRGQGSGGGQYF
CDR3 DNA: TGTGCCAGCAGAGGACAGGGGAGTGGTGGTGGGCAGTACTTC

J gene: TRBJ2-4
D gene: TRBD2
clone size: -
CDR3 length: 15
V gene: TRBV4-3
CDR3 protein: CASSQELAGTDIQYF
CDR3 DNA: TGCGCCAGCAGCCAAGAACTAGCGGGGACGGACATTCAGTACTTC

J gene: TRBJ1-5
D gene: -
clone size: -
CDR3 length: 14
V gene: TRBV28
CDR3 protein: CASSRRSSNQPQHF
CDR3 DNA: TGTGCCAGCAGTCGAAGGAGCAGCAATCAGCCCCAGCATTTT

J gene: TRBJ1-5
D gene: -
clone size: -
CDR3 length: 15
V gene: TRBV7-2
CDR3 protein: CASSYLGGSGQPQHF
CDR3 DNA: TGTGCCAGCAGCTACCTCGGGGGGTCTGGTCAGCCCCAGCATTTT

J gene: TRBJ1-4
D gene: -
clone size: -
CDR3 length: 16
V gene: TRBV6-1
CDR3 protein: CASSEARGGVSEKLFF
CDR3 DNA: TGTGCCAGCAGTGAAGCGAGGGGGGGAGTGAGTGAAAAACTGTTTTTT

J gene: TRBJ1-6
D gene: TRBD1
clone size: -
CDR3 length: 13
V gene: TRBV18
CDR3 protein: CASSQGAESPLHF
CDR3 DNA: TGTGCCAGCTCACAGGGGGCAGAGTCACCCCTCCACTTT